The sequence of this T cell receptor (beta chain) was determined in a study of tumor T cells in aggressive B-cell lymphoma. Method: immunoSEQ multiplex PCR; TCRdb's copy keeps in-frame clones and lacks some. The repertoire has about 9,900 clones, around 85% of them found once; the top ten carry roughly 4.7%. Germline V gives CDR1 SGHRS, CDR2 YFSETQ. V gave up 3 bases and J gave up 6 bases; unmatched junction bases: 12. The CDR3 runs 16 residues. The sequence was collected from an adult with diffuse large B cell lymphoma. The chain is built from TRBV5-1 and TRBJ2-7; 10 bases align to TRBD2. The sample taken for sequencing was tumor tissue. CDR3 sequence (DNA): TGCGCCAGCAGCTCCGACAGGAGCGGGAGGGCCGCCGAGCAGTACTTC. This translates into CASSSDRSGRAAEQYF.